What follows is one T cell receptor beta chain and its context. Antigen: not known. The data are from a study of response to subunit inactivated influenza vaccine. Study findings and constraints: After each seasonal influenza vaccination, few new T cells are recruited, the authors suggested.

V dropped 10 bases and J dropped 4; count of bases not matched to a gene: 12. Looked up from germline, CDR1 is MDHEN and CDR2 is SYDVKM. The CDR3 totals 15 residues. A single record per CDR3 protein comes from TCRdb applying MiXCR to the RT-PCR reads. The sample comprises some 500,000 distinct CDR3 sequences, approximately 17% of which are singletons, and less than 4% rests with the top ten. The source of this sequence is a man between 45 and 75 years old who received an inactivated influenza vaccine. The chain has TRBV28 and TRBJ2-1; 8 bases align to TRBD2. This material consisted of CD4+ T cells sorted from PBMCs, taken about 23 months after vaccination. The CDR3 bases are TGTGCCACCACCGTCGGAGCGGGAGTGTACAATGAGCAGTTCTTC. Its translation is CATTVGAGVYNEQFF.